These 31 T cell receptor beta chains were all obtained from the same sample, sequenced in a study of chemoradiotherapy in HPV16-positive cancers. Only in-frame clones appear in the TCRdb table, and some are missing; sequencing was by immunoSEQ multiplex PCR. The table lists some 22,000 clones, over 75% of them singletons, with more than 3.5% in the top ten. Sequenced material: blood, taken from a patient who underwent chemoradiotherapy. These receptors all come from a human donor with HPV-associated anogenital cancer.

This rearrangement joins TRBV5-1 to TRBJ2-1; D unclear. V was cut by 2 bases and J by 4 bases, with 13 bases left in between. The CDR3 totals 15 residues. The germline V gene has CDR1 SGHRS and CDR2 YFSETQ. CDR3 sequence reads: CASSLGSNLYNEQFF. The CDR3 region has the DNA TGCGCCAGCAGCTTAGGATCAAACCTTTACAATGAGCAGTTCTTC.

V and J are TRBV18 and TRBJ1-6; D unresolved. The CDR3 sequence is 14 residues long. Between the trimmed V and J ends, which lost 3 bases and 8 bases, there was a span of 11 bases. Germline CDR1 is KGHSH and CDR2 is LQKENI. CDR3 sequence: CASSPPGGDSPLHF. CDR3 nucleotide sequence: TGTGCCAGCTCACCCCCCGGCGGGGATTCACCCCTCCACTTT.

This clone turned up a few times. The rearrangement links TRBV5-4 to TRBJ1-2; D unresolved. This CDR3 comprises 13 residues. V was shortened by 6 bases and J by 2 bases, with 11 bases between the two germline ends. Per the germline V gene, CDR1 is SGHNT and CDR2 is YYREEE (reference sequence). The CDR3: CASTPATNYGYTF. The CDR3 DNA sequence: TGTGCCAGCACCCCGGCTACAAACTATGGCTACACCTTC.

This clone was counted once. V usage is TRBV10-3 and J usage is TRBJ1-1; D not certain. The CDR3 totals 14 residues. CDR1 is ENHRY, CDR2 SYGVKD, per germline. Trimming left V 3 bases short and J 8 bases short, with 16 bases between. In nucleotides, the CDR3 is TGTGCCATCAGTGAACCCATTGGGAGGCAGGAAGCTTTCTTT. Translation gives CAISEPIGRQEAFF.

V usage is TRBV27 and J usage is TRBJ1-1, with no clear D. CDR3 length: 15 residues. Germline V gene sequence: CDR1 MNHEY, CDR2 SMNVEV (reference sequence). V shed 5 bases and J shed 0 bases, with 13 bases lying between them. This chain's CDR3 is CASSTSQPMNTEAFF. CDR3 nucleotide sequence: TGTGCCAGCAGTACCTCACAGCCCATGAACACTGAAGCTTTCTTT.

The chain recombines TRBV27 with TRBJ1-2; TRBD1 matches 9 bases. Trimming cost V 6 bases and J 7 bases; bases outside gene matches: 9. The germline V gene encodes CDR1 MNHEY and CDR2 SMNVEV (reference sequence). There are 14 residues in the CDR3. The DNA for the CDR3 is TGTGCCAGCAGCCGATGGGACAGGGAAACTGGCTACACCTTC. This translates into CASSRWDRETGYTF.

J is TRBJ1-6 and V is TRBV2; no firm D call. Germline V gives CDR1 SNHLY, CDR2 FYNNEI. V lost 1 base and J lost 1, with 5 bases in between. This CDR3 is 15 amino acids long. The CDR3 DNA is TGTGCCAGCAGTGAAGATGGATCCTATAATTCACCCCTCCACTTT. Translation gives CASSEDGSYNSPLHF.

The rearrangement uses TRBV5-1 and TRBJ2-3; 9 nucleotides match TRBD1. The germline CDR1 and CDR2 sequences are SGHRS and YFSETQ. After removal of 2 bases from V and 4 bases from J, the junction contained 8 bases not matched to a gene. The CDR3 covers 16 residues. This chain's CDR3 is CASSLPTGGSADTQYF. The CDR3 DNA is TGCGCCAGCAGCTTACCGACAGGGGGATCGGCAGATACGCAGTATTTT.

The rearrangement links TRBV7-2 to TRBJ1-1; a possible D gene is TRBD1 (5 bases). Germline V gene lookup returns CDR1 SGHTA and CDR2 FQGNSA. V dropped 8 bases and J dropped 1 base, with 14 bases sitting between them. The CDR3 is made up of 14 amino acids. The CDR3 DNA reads TGTGCCAGCGATAGTGGGGCGCGGAACACTGAAGCTTTCTTT. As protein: CASDSGARNTEAFF. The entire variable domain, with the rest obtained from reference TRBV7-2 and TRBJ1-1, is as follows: GAGVSQSPSNKVTEKGKDVELRCDPISGHTALYWYRQSLGQGLEFLIYFQGNSAPDKSGLPSDRFSAERTGGSVSTLTIQRTQQEDSAVYLCASDSGARNTEAFFGQGTRLTVV.

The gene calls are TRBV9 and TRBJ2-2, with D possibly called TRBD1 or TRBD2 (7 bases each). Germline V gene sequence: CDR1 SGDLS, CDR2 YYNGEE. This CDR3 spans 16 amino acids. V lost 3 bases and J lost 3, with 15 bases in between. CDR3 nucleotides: TGTGCCAGCAGCGCCTCAGGGGGGGTCGACACCGGGGAGCTGTTTTTT. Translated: CASSASGGVDTGELFF.

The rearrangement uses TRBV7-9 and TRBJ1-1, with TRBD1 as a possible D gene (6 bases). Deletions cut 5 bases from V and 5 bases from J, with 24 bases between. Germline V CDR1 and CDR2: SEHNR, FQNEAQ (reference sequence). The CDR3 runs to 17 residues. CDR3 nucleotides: TGTGCCAGCAGCCCGATCCGACAGGTTGGTGGGGTTACTGAAGCTTTCTTT. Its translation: CASSPIRQVGGVTEAFF.

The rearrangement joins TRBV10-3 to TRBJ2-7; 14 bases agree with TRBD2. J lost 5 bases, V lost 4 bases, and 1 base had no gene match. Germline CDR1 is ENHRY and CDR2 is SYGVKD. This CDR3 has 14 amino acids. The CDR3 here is CAISGTSGRNEQYF. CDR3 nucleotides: TGTGCCATCAGTGGGACTAGCGGGAGGAACGAGCAGTACTTC.

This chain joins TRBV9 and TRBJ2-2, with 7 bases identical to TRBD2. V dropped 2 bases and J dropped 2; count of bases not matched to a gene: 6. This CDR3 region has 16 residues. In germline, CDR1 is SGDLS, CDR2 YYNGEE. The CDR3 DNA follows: TGTGCCAGCAGCGTTGCCGCTAGCGGAAACACCGGGGAGCTGTTTTTT. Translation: CASSVAASGNTGELFF.

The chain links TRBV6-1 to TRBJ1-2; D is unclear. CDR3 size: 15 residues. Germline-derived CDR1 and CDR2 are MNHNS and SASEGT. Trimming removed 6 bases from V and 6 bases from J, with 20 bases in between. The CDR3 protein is CASSHRPGPLDGYTF. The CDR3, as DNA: TGTGCCAGCAGCCACAGACCCGGGCCCCTCGATGGCTACACCTTC.

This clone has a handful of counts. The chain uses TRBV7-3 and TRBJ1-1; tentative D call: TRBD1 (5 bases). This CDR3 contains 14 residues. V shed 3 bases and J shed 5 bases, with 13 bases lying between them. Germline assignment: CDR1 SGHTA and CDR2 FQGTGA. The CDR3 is CASSLTGGGTEAFF. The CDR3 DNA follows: TGTGCCAGCAGCTTGACCGGGGGAGGGACTGAAGCTTTCTTT. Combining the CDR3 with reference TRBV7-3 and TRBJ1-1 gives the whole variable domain GAGVSQTPSNKVTEKGKYVELRCDPISGHTALYWYRQSLGQGPEFLIYFQGTGAADDSGLPNDRFFAVRPEGSVSTLKIQRTERGDSAVYLCASSLTGGGTEAFFGQGTRLTVV.

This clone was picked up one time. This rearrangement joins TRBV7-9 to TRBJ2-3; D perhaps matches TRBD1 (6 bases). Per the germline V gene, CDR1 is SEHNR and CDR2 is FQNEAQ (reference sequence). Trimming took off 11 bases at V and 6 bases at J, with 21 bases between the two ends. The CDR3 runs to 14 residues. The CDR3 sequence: CASSSGGQGDTQYF. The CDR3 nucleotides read TGTGCCTCCAGCTCTGGGGGCCAGGGGGATACGCAGTATTTT.

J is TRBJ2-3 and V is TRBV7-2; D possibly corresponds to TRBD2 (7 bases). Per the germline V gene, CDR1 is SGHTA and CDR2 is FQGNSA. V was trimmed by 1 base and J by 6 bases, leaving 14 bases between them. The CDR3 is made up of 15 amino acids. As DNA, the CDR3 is TGTGCCAGCAGCTTAGGGGGGGCGGGAGCCGATACGCAGTATTTT. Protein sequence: CASSLGGAGADTQYF.

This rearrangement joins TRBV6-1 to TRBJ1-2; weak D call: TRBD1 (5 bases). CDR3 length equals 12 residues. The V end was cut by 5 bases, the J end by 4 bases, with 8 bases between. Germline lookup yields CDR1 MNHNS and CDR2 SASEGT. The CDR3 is CASSSDSYGYTF. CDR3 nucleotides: TGTGCCAGCAGTTCCGACAGCTATGGCTACACCTTC.

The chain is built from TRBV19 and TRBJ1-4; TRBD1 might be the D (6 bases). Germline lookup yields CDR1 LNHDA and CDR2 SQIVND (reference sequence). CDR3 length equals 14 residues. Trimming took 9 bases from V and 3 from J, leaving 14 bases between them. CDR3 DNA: TGTGCCAGCATTGGGGGGGCGTCTAATGAAAAACTGTTTTTT. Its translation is CASIGGASNEKLFF.

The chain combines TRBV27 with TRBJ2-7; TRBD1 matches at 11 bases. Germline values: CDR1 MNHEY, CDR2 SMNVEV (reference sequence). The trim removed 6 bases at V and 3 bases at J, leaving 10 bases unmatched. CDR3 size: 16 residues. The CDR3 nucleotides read TGTGCCAGCAGCCCAGATCCGGGACAGGGGGTCTACGAGCAGTACTTC. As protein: CASSPDPGQGVYEQYF.

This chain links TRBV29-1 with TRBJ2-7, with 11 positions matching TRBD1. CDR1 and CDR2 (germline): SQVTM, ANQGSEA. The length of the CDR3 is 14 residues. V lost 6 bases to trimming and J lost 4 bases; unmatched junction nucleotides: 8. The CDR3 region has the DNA TGCAGCGTCCCCTCCGGGACAGGGGGATACGAGCAGTACTTC. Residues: CSVPSGTGGYEQYF.

DNA of the CDR3: TGTGCCAGCAGCTTAGGGACCCAGGGGGGCTACACCTTC. Protein sequence: CASSLGTQGGYTF. The V gene is TRBV7-9, the J gene TRBJ1-2; the D gene is possibly TRBD1 (6 bases). The V end was cut by 1 base, the J end by 8 bases, with 11 bases between. The CDR3 sequence is 13 residues long. Germline-derived CDR1 and CDR2 are SEHNR and FQNEAQ (reference sequence).

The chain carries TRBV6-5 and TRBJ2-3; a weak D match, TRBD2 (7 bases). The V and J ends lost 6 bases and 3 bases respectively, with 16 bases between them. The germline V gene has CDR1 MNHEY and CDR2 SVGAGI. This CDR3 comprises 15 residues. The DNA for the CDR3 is TGTGCCAGCAGCTACCCGGGGGGCTCGACAGATACGCAGTATTTT. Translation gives CASSYPGGSTDTQYF.

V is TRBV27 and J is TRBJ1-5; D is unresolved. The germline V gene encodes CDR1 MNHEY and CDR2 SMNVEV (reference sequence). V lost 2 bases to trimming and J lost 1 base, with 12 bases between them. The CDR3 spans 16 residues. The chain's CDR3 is CASSLTWGGSNQPQHF. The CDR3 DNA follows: TGTGCCAGCAGTTTAACGTGGGGAGGGAGCAATCAGCCCCAGCATTTT.

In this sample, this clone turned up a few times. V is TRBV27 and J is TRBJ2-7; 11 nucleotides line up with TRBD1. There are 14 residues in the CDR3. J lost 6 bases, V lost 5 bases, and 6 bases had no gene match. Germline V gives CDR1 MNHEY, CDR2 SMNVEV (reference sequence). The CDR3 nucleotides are TGTGCCAGCAGTGGGTGGGGACAGGGGGTCGAGCAGTACTTC. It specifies CASSGWGQGVEQYF.

The CDR3 nucleotides read TGTGCCAGCAGCTCGGGTAGCGGTCGAGGAAGAAGCACAGATACGCAGTATTTT. Amino acid sequence: CASSSGSGRGRSTDTQYF. This rearrangement joins TRBV5-8 to TRBJ2-3, with D tentatively TRBD2 (6 bases). Germline V gene data show CDR1 as SGHTS and CDR2 as YDEGEE. V was shortened by 3 bases and J by 0 bases, with 20 bases between the two germline ends. This CDR3 spans 18 amino acids.

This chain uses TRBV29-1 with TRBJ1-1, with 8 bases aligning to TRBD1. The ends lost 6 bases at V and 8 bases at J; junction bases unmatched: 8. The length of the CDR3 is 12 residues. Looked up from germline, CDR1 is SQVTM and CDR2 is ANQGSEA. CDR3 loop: CSVGRQGMEAFF. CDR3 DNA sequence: TGCAGCGTGGGTCGACAGGGGATGGAAGCTTTCTTT.

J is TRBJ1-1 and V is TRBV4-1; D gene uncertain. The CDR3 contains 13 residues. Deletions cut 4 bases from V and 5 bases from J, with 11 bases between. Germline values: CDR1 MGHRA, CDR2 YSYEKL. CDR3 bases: TGCGCCAGCAGCCCTCGAGGGCCGACTGAAGCTTTCTTT. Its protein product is CASSPRGPTEAFF.

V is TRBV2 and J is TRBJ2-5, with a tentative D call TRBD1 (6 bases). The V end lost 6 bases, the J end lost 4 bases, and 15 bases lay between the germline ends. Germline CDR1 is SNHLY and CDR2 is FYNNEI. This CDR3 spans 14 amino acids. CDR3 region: CASRRALTGETQYF. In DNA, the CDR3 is TGTGCCAGCAGGAGGGCCCTGACAGGAGAGACCCAGTACTTC.

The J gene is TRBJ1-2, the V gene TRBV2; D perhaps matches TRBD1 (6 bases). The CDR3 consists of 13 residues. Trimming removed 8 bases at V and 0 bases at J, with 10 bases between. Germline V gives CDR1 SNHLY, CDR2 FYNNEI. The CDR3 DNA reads TGTGCCAGCGGACAGATAGCTAACTATGGCTACACCTTC. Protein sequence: CASGQIANYGYTF.

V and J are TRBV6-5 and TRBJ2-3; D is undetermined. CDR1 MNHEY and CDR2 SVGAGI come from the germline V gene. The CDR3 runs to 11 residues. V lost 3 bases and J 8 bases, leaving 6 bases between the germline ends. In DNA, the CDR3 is TGTGCCAGCAGTTATTATACTACGCAGTATTTT. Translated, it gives CASSYYTTQYF.